Listed below are T cell receptor beta chains from one sample, sequenced in a study of T cells after yellow fever vaccination. Each CDR3 protein is one row after TCRdb ran MiXCR on the 5' RACE reads. The sample has about 360,000 distinct CDR3 sequences; 6.2% are singletons. The source material was PBMCs, sampled 5 days after the yellow fever booster vaccination. These receptors were obtained from a young man who received the YFV17D yellow fever vaccine. Each CDR3 is given with its conserved first and last residue. Fields, in order: D gene, V gene, J gene, clone size, CDR3 DNA, CDR3 protein. D genes are given only for firm matches. Only some rows state a clone size, as once, few, many or a class for expanded clones.

d_call: TRBD2; v_call: TRBV28; j_call: TRBJ2-2; clone_size: NA; cdr3_nt: TGTGCCAGCAGTGAAACTAGCGTCGGAACCGGGGAGCTGTTTTTT; cdr3_aa: CASSETSVGTGELFF
d_call: TRBD1; v_call: TRBV5-1; j_call: TRBJ2-2; clone_size: many; cdr3_nt: TGCGCCAGCAGCTCCGGACAGGGGTACTTCGGGGCCGGGGAGCTGTTTTTT; cdr3_aa: CASSSGQGYFGAGELFF
d_call: NA; v_call: TRBV11-3; j_call: TRBJ2-2; clone_size: NA; cdr3_nt: TGTGCCAGCAGCTTAGGTGGCGCGAGGGACACCGGGGAGCTGTTTTTT; cdr3_aa: CASSLGGARDTGELFF
d_call: TRBD2; v_call: TRBV7-8; j_call: TRBJ2-1; clone_size: NA; cdr3_nt: TGTGCCAGCAGCTTAGTGGGACTAGAGGTTGATGAGCAGTTCTTC; cdr3_aa: CASSLVGLEVDEQFF
d_call: TRBD2; v_call: TRBV9; j_call: TRBJ2-1; clone_size: NA; cdr3_nt: TGTGCCAGCAGCGTAGTCAATAGCGGGATGATAAATGAGCAGTTCTTC; cdr3_aa: CASSVVNSGMINEQFF
d_call: TRBD2; v_call: TRBV20-1; j_call: TRBJ2-1; clone_size: many; cdr3_nt: TGCAGTGCTACTAGCGGGAACGCCTACAATGAGCAGTTCTTC; cdr3_aa: CSATSGNAYNEQFF
d_call: TRBD1; v_call: TRBV12-3/TRBV12-4; j_call: TRBJ2-1; clone_size: many; cdr3_nt: TGTGCCAGCAGTTACCGACAGGGCTTAGCAAACGATGGGTTCTTC; cdr3_aa: CASSYRQGLANDGFF
d_call: NA; v_call: TRBV7-2; j_call: TRBJ2-5; clone_size: many; cdr3_nt: TGTGCCAGCAGCCCAACAGGGTTGGGGTACCAAGAGACCCAGTACTTC; cdr3_aa: CASSPTGLGYQETQYF
d_call: NA; v_call: TRBV19; j_call: TRBJ2-7; clone_size: many; cdr3_nt: TGTGCCACCGCACAATTGACAGCCCCCTACGAGCAGTACTTC; cdr3_aa: CATAQLTAPYEQYF
d_call: NA; v_call: TRBV7-2; j_call: TRBJ2-3; clone_size: many; cdr3_nt: TGTGCCAGCAGCCTCCGGCCAGTGGCAGATACGCAGTATTTT; cdr3_aa: CASSLRPVADTQYF
d_call: NA; v_call: TRBV7-2; j_call: TRBJ1-2; clone_size: few; cdr3_nt: TGTGCCAGCAGCCTGACTCTCAACTATGGCTACACCTTC; cdr3_aa: CASSLTLNYGYTF
d_call: TRBD2; v_call: TRBV20-1; j_call: TRBJ2-7; clone_size: NA; cdr3_nt: TGCAGTGCTAGGTCGGGACTAGAGGGGTACGAGCAGTACTTC; cdr3_aa: CSARSGLEGYEQYF
d_call: NA; v_call: TRBV5-1; j_call: TRBJ2-7; clone_size: NA; cdr3_nt: TGCGCCAGCAGCTTGGCTGGGGGTCGACTTCCCGACGAGCGGTACTTC; cdr3_aa: CASSLAGGRLPDERYF
d_call: NA; v_call: TRBV11-2; j_call: TRBJ2-7; clone_size: few; cdr3_nt: TGTGCCAGCAGCTTAGATCGCAGGGATCAGTACTTC; cdr3_aa: CASSLDRRDQYF
d_call: TRBD2; v_call: TRBV20-1; j_call: TRBJ2-7; clone_size: many; cdr3_nt: TGCAGTGCTAGAGATCACACTTTGGAAGCGGGAGACCAGAGCTACGAGCAGTACTTC; cdr3_aa: CSARDHTLEAGDQSYEQYF
d_call: TRBD2; v_call: TRBV27; j_call: TRBJ2-1; clone_size: NA; cdr3_nt: TGTGCCAGCAGCCTTATGAGCGGGACCCTCTACAATGAGCAGTTCTTC; cdr3_aa: CASSLMSGTLYNEQFF
d_call: NA; v_call: TRBV7-9; j_call: TRBJ1-1; clone_size: few; cdr3_nt: TGTGCCAGCAGCTTAGATGGCGGAGGAGCTTTCTTT; cdr3_aa: CASSLDGGGAFF
d_call: TRBD1; v_call: TRBV7-2; j_call: TRBJ1-1; clone_size: many; cdr3_nt: TGTGCCAGCAGCGTAAGCACAGGGGACCCTGAAGCTTTCTTT; cdr3_aa: CASSVSTGDPEAFF
d_call: NA; v_call: TRBV10-1; j_call: TRBJ2-2; clone_size: few; cdr3_nt: TGCGCCAGCAGTGAGTCCGGGGCCAACACCGGGGAGCTGTTTTTT; cdr3_aa: CASSESGANTGELFF
d_call: NA; v_call: TRBV5-5; j_call: TRBJ1-5; clone_size: many; cdr3_nt: TGTGCCAGCAGCTTGGTCGGAGACTTGGTAAATCAGCCCCAGCATTTT; cdr3_aa: CASSLVGDLVNQPQHF
d_call: NA; v_call: TRBV14; j_call: TRBJ1-1; clone_size: many; cdr3_nt: TGTGCCAGCAGCCAAAACACTGAAGCTTTCTTT; cdr3_aa: CASSQNTEAFF
d_call: NA; v_call: TRBV20-1; j_call: TRBJ2-1; clone_size: few; cdr3_nt: TGCAGTGCTAGGAAATCACAGGGCCCCTACAATGAGCAGTTCTTC; cdr3_aa: CSARKSQGPYNEQFF
d_call: NA; v_call: TRBV12-3/TRBV12-4; j_call: TRBJ2-5; clone_size: few; cdr3_nt: TGTGCCAGCAGTTTATCCAGGGCCGAAGAGACCCAGTACTTC; cdr3_aa: CASSLSRAEETQYF
d_call: TRBD2; v_call: TRBV25-1; j_call: TRBJ2-1; clone_size: NA; cdr3_nt: TGTGCCAGCAGAGGGGACACGGGAGGGAATGAGCAGTTCTTC; cdr3_aa: CASRGDTGGNEQFF
d_call: TRBD2; v_call: TRBV7-2; j_call: TRBJ2-7; clone_size: many; cdr3_nt: TGTGCCAGCAGCCCGACGGGGGGGGAGCAGTACTTC; cdr3_aa: CASSPTGGEQYF
d_call: NA; v_call: TRBV6-4; j_call: TRBJ2-3; clone_size: NA; cdr3_nt: TGTGCCAGCGGTGACGGTTGGACAGATACGCAGTATTTT; cdr3_aa: CASGDGWTDTQYF
d_call: TRBD1; v_call: TRBV7-8; j_call: TRBJ1-3; clone_size: NA; cdr3_nt: TGTGCCAGCAGCTTCCTTGGGGACAGGGTAGCCAAGTTCGGAAACACCATATATTTT; cdr3_aa: CASSFLGDRVAKFGNTIYF
d_call: NA; v_call: TRBV7-2; j_call: TRBJ2-7; clone_size: few; cdr3_nt: TGTGCCAGCAGCTTTAGGGGGAGGGTGCCCCCATCCTACGAGCAGTACTTC; cdr3_aa: CASSFRGRVPPSYEQYF
d_call: NA; v_call: TRBV30; j_call: TRBJ2-5; clone_size: NA; cdr3_nt: TGTGCCTGGAGTGTAAGAGAGACCCAGTACTTC; cdr3_aa: CAWSVRETQYF
d_call: TRBD2; v_call: TRBV4-2; j_call: TRBJ2-7; clone_size: few; cdr3_nt: TGTGCCAGCAGCCCCGGACTAGCGGGAGTCTTGGACGAGCAGTACTTC; cdr3_aa: CASSPGLAGVLDEQYF
d_call: NA; v_call: TRBV10-2; j_call: TRBJ1-1; clone_size: few; cdr3_nt: TGCGCCAGCACATTGAACACTGAAGCTTTCTTT; cdr3_aa: CASTLNTEAFF
d_call: TRBD1; v_call: TRBV7-2; j_call: TRBJ2-5; clone_size: many; cdr3_nt: TGTGCCAGCAGCTTAGAAAGGGGGCGTATCCAAGAGACCCAGTACTTC; cdr3_aa: CASSLERGRIQETQYF
d_call: TRBD1; v_call: TRBV30; j_call: TRBJ2-7; clone_size: NA; cdr3_nt: TGTGCCTGGAGTCTGGGGACAGGTCGAAACGAGCAGTACTTC; cdr3_aa: CAWSLGTGRNEQYF
d_call: TRBD1; v_call: TRBV12-3/TRBV12-4; j_call: TRBJ2-5; clone_size: many; cdr3_nt: TGTGCCAGCAGTTTAGCGGGACAGCAAGAGACCCAGTACTTC; cdr3_aa: CASSLAGQQETQYF
d_call: NA; v_call: TRBV5-4; j_call: TRBJ2-3; clone_size: NA; cdr3_nt: TGTGCCAGCAGCTCCCAGTCCCCCCAGCAGTATTTT; cdr3_aa: CASSSQSPQQYF
d_call: NA; v_call: TRBV29-1; j_call: TRBJ2-5; clone_size: many; cdr3_nt: TGCAGCTCTAGGGGGGTCCGAGAGACCCAGTACTTC; cdr3_aa: CSSRGVRETQYF
d_call: NA; v_call: TRBV15; j_call: TRBJ2-5; clone_size: NA; cdr3_nt: TGTGCCACCAGCAGAGAACGGGAGACCCAGTACTTC; cdr3_aa: CATSRERETQYF
d_call: NA; v_call: TRBV29-1; j_call: TRBJ2-5; clone_size: many; cdr3_nt: TGCAGTTGTGGAGGGTCGGAGACCCAGTACTTC; cdr3_aa: CSCGGSETQYF
d_call: NA; v_call: TRBV12-3/TRBV12-4; j_call: TRBJ2-2; clone_size: few; cdr3_nt: TGTGCCAGCAGCCGTAGCTCCACCGGGGAGCTGTTTTTT; cdr3_aa: CASSRSSTGELFF
d_call: TRBD2; v_call: TRBV7-2; j_call: TRBJ2-5; clone_size: many; cdr3_nt: TGTGCCAGCAGACGTTTAGCGGGAGCCCGGGAGACCCAGTACTTC; cdr3_aa: CASRRLAGARETQYF
d_call: NA; v_call: TRBV3-1; j_call: TRBJ2-7; clone_size: many; cdr3_nt: TGTGCCAGCAGCCAAGTCGAGAACGGCGAGCAGTACTTC; cdr3_aa: CASSQVENGEQYF
d_call: NA; v_call: TRBV7-2; j_call: TRBJ1-1; clone_size: NA; cdr3_nt: TGTGCCAGCAGCTTAGCCGTCGGGGGAGGCACTGAAGCTTTCTTT; cdr3_aa: CASSLAVGGGTEAFF
d_call: NA; v_call: TRBV4-3; j_call: TRBJ2-7; clone_size: NA; cdr3_nt: TGCGCCAGCAGCCAAGAATGGGCGAGCGAGTACTACGAGCAGTACTTC; cdr3_aa: CASSQEWASEYYEQYF
d_call: TRBD2; v_call: TRBV20-1; j_call: TRBJ2-3; clone_size: few; cdr3_nt: TGCAGTGCTCGTCCCGGGACTAGCGGGAGTACAGATACGCAGTATTTT; cdr3_aa: CSARPGTSGSTDTQYF
d_call: NA; v_call: TRBV15; j_call: TRBJ2-1; clone_size: many; cdr3_nt: TGTGCCACCAGCGTAGGGGGGGAGCAGTTCTTC; cdr3_aa: CATSVGGEQFF
d_call: NA; v_call: TRBV5-1; j_call: TRBJ2-1; clone_size: many; cdr3_nt: TGCGCCAGCAGCTTACGGGGCTCCTACAATGAGCAGTTCTTC; cdr3_aa: CASSLRGSYNEQFF
d_call: NA; v_call: TRBV12-3/TRBV12-4; j_call: TRBJ2-7; clone_size: many; cdr3_nt: TGTGCCAGCAGTGGAGGGCCCGACTACGAGCAGTACTTC; cdr3_aa: CASSGGPDYEQYF
d_call: NA; v_call: TRBV24-1; j_call: TRBJ2-1; clone_size: few; cdr3_nt: TGTGCCACCAGTGATTCGGGGACTTCAAACCGCATGTTCTTC; cdr3_aa: CATSDSGTSNRMFF
d_call: NA; v_call: TRBV5-1; j_call: TRBJ2-2; clone_size: many; cdr3_nt: TGCGCCTCCCCCGCGGCGACCGGGGAGCTGTTTTTT; cdr3_aa: CASPAATGELFF
d_call: NA; v_call: TRBV11-2; j_call: TRBJ1-2; clone_size: NA; cdr3_nt: TGTGCCAGCAGCTTTCAACAGCACTATGGCTACACCTTC; cdr3_aa: CASSFQQHYGYTF
d_call: NA; v_call: TRBV12-3/TRBV12-4; j_call: TRBJ2-3; clone_size: many; cdr3_nt: TGTGCCATAAGGATACTCACAGATACGCAGTATTTT; cdr3_aa: CAIRILTDTQYF
d_call: NA; v_call: TRBV18; j_call: TRBJ2-3; clone_size: NA; cdr3_nt: TGTGCCAGCTCACCAATGCGGGGGCCGGAAGATACGCAGTATTTT; cdr3_aa: CASSPMRGPEDTQYF